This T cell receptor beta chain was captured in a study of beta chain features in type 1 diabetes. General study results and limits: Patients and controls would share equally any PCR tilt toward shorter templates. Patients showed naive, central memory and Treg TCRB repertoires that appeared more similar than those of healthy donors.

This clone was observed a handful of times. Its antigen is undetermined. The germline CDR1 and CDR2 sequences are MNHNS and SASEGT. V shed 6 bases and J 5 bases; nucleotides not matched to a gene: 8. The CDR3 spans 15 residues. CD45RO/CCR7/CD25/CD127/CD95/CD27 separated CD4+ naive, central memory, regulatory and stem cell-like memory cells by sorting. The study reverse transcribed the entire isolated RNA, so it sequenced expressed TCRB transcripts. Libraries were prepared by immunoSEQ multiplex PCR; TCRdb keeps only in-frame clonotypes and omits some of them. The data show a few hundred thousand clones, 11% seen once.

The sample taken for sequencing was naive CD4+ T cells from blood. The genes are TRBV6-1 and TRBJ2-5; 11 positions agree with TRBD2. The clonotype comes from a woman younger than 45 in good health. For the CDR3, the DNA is TGTGCCAGCAGCCCCGAACTAGCGGGGGAGGAGACCCAGTACTTC. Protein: CASSPELAGEETQYF.